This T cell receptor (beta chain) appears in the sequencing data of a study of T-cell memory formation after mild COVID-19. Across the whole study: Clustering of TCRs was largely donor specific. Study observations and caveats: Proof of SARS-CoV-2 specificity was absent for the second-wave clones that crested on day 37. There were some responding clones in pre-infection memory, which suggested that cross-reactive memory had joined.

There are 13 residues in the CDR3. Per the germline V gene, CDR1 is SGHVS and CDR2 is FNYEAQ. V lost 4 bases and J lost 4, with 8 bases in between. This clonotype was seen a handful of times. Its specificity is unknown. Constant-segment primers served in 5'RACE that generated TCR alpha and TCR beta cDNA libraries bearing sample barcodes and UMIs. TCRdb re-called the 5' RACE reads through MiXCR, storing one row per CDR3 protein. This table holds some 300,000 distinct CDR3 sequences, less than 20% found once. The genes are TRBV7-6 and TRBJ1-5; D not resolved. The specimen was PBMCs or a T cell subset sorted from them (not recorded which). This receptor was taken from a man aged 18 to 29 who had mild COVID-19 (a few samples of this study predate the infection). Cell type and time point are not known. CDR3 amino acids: CASSSGFNQPQHF. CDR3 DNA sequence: TGTGCCAGCAGCTCGGGATTTAATCAGCCCCAGCATTTT.